The rows below give T cell receptor beta chains drawn from one sample of a study of identical twins. MiXCR, run by TCRdb on the 5' RACE reads, gives a single entry per CDR3 protein. In the table there are about 340,000 distinct CDR3 sequences, about 12% of which are singletons. These same data were also listed under a study on yellow fever vaccine responses in identical twins.

The material sequenced was CD8+ T cells sorted from blood. These TCRs come from a woman between 18 and 29 years old in good health. CDR3s leave out the opening cysteine and the closing phenylalanine or tryptophan.

CDR3 protein: SVEGETSSGTDTQY
J gene: TRBJ2-3
V gene: TRBV29-1

CDR3 protein: ASSHWDPGQLVSEQY
J gene: TRBJ2-7
V gene: TRBV4-1

CDR3 protein: ATSALDRGVDEQY
J gene: TRBJ2-7
V gene: TRBV15

CDR3 protein: ATSDGRSNQPQH
J gene: TRBJ1-5
V gene: TRBV24-1

CDR3 protein: ASSELGLEQF
J gene: TRBJ2-1
V gene: TRBV6-1

CDR3 protein: ASSLNPSSGNTIY
J gene: TRBJ1-3
V gene: TRBV7-8

CDR3 protein: ASSQVRISYNEQF
J gene: TRBJ2-1
V gene: TRBV14

CDR3 protein: SAETGGVKETQY
J gene: TRBJ2-5
V gene: TRBV29-1

CDR3 protein: ASSQDPGDYGYT
J gene: TRBJ1-2
V gene: TRBV11-2

CDR3 protein: ATSGIGGETQY
J gene: TRBJ2-5
V gene: TRBV24-1

CDR3 protein: ASTLGGSSTDTQY
J gene: TRBJ2-3
V gene: TRBV28

CDR3 protein: ASSFLRSDQPQH
J gene: TRBJ1-5
V gene: TRBV27

CDR3 protein: ASSTGQGAHQPQH
J gene: TRBJ1-5
V gene: TRBV5-6

CDR3 protein: ASAISLTAGTPYTDTQY
J gene: TRBJ2-3
V gene: TRBV6-1

CDR3 protein: ASSFPSHSEQGNTGELF
J gene: TRBJ2-2
V gene: TRBV28

CDR3 protein: ASSFKGPGDEQF
J gene: TRBJ2-1
V gene: TRBV28

CDR3 protein: SAREALAGDTDTQY
J gene: TRBJ2-3
V gene: TRBV20-1

CDR3 protein: ASRRKGYWSTGELF
J gene: TRBJ2-2
V gene: TRBV12-3/TRBV12-4

CDR3 protein: ASSFEVGTEAF
J gene: TRBJ1-1
V gene: TRBV7-9

CDR3 protein: ASSSNQGNEQF
J gene: TRBJ2-1
V gene: TRBV6-5

CDR3 protein: ATSDFSAGLAGGLNEQF
J gene: TRBJ2-1
V gene: TRBV24-1

CDR3 protein: ASSLATATYEQY
J gene: TRBJ2-7
V gene: TRBV12-3/TRBV12-4

CDR3 protein: ASSSGGSGSYEQY
J gene: TRBJ2-7
V gene: TRBV27

CDR3 protein: ASSERAGGPNTGELF
J gene: TRBJ2-2
V gene: TRBV9

CDR3 protein: AISDPDIPLEQY
J gene: TRBJ2-7
V gene: TRBV10-3

CDR3 protein: SVIITGGPRESLWTDTQY
J gene: TRBJ2-3
V gene: TRBV20-1

CDR3 protein: ASSPNSGRATDTQY
J gene: TRBJ2-3
V gene: TRBV9

CDR3 protein: ASSPGQAPNEKLF
J gene: TRBJ1-4
V gene: TRBV4-1

CDR3 protein: ASSHFRGDAETQY
J gene: TRBJ2-5
V gene: TRBV4-1

CDR3 protein: ASSLGLAGDNEQF
J gene: TRBJ2-1
V gene: TRBV12-3/TRBV12-4

CDR3 protein: ASSLISGYGYT
J gene: TRBJ1-2
V gene: TRBV11-3

CDR3 protein: ASSPWTSLQY
J gene: TRBJ2-7
V gene: TRBV2

CDR3 protein: ASSLVDIKNTEAF
J gene: TRBJ1-1
V gene: TRBV7-2

CDR3 protein: ASSLDGGGGYNEQF
J gene: TRBJ2-1
V gene: TRBV19

CDR3 protein: ASSEGHQSDEQY
J gene: TRBJ2-7
V gene: TRBV9

CDR3 protein: ASSQVGGPGLDSYEQY
J gene: TRBJ2-7
V gene: TRBV4-1

CDR3 protein: ATSDLIDNEQF
J gene: TRBJ2-1
V gene: TRBV24-1

CDR3 protein: SAREGSGRGHETQY
J gene: TRBJ2-5
V gene: TRBV20-1

CDR3 protein: ASRTGGTSYEQY
J gene: TRBJ2-7
V gene: TRBV28

CDR3 protein: ASSGGQAGTEAF
J gene: TRBJ1-1
V gene: TRBV6-1

CDR3 protein: ASGNTDTQY
J gene: TRBJ2-3
V gene: TRBV12-5

CDR3 protein: ASRSYGTGWTDTQY
J gene: TRBJ2-3
V gene: TRBV2

CDR3 protein: ASSQALEAF
J gene: TRBJ1-1
V gene: TRBV4-1

CDR3 protein: AINGVNTGELF
J gene: TRBJ2-2
V gene: TRBV10-3

CDR3 protein: SVEGVEGPNEQF
J gene: TRBJ2-1
V gene: TRBV29-1

CDR3 protein: ASSYRESEKLF
J gene: TRBJ1-4
V gene: TRBV6-5